This T cell receptor (beta chain) was found in a study of shared clonotypes between healthy human individuals. Study context: Two women and a few men aged 18 to 49 made up the donors.

The germline CDR1 and CDR2 sequences are LNHNV and YYDKDF (reference sequence). V dropped 1 base and J dropped 4 bases, with 8 bases sitting between them. The CDR3 length is 14 residues. Unsorted samples, those not sorted, used some 100 million PBMCs for genomic DNA. Study processing details: ImmunoSEQ junction-only sequences lacked quality scores, so their filtering differed. Some clones are missing from TCRdb's copy, which holds only in-frame ones; the method was immunoSEQ multiplex PCR. That table is the source of V, J and clone size, and D and trimming were worked out from the DNA. The sample includes roughly 500,000 clones, roughly four fifths of them seen just once.

Specimen: PBMCs. The source is a woman in her thirties or forties in good health. Some clones in this sample may be carry-over from other donors' samples. The V call is TRBV15, the J call TRBJ1-5; no definite D call. The CDR3 DNA sequence: TGTGCCACCAGCAGAGGGACTATAAATCAGCCCCAGCATTTT. Amino acids: CATSRGTINQPQHF.